The entry below gives a single T cell receptor beta chain sequence along with its context. Which antigen it targets is not known. It has no much larger one-base neighbor in the sample; base qualities were not kept. The data were taken from a study of blood T cell repertoires in COVID-19 (dated by TCRdb to about 2020). Some background on the complete study: Samples from collaborators originated in the United States, Italy and Spain and spanned both the acute and convalescent phases of COVID-19. Sample metadata almost always included a de-identified subject ID, COVID-19 status, age in years and sex. The material from the prospective study consisted of cDNA or gDNA derived from T cells, B-cell-depleted T cells, or PBMCs. Where HLA class I and class II types were available, the types were taken from metadata supplied by the sample provider, not from assay-based typing. Subjects who had been exposed to COVID-19, were actively infected with it, or had recovered from it provided the deeply sampled blood TCRbeta repertoires that made up the dataset. A freely available public database, intended as a resource for researchers studying the immune response to SARS-CoV-2, is where the repertoires were released. The samples were drawn from two sources: the first 160 participants of the ongoing ImmuneRACE study, and 1,254 subjects contributed by 6 global collaborators.

The immunoSEQ Assay, a bias-controlled multiplex PCR, was used to amplify TCRbeta CDR3 regions from genomic DNA. Concerning the study's data processing: Within the assay, amplification of reference gene primers was used to estimate how many nucleated cells each sample contained. Sequence reads were collapsed and filtered to measure the absolute abundance of every unique TCRbeta CDR3 rearrangement. For each sample, productive Simpson clonality was calculated as the square root of Simpson's diversity index over productive rearrangements. TCRdb provides this immuneACCESS table in a form limited to in-frame rearrangements. Some clones are lacking; in checked studies, under half of them reflect an unresolved V gene, and why the rest are absent is not known. V and J calls and clone size are given by that table; D and trimming were obtained from the DNA. The sample contains some 110,000 clones, about 80% of them found a single time. Just under 20% of the sample lies in the top ten.

The collaborating institutions used their own protocols to collect whole blood in K2EDTA tubes. Collaborator samples were shipped for TCRbeta analysis as frozen whole blood, isolated PBMCs, or DNA extracted from either sample type. The paper as a whole reports these results and caveats: Clinical and demographic metadata were provided uncurated, with the amount varying by source and participant.

Here V drops 7 bases and J drops 5 bases, and the junction holds 7 bases not matched to any gene. The CDR3, cysteine through phenylalanine, is 14 amino acids long. Solely the CDR3 DNA is kept, with 42 bases framed from the first base. From a lookup of the germline V gene (reference sequence), CDR1 and CDR2 are LNHDA and SQIVND. This receptor was identified in a woman aged 65 to 85 with acute or convalescent COVID-19. Material: peripheral blood. The chain is assembled from TRBV19 and TRBJ1-1, with 10 junctional bases fitting TRBD1. The DNA sequence follows: TGTGCCAGTACCCATCGGACAGGGGGGACTGAAGCTTTCTTT. This translates into CASTHRTGGTEAFF.